These 2 T cell receptor beta chains were all obtained from the same sample, sequenced in a study of T cell changes during pregnancy in multiple sclerosis. Sequencing was performed with immunoSEQ multiplex PCR; in TCRdb, only in-frame clones are kept and a portion is missing. This repertoire shows approximately 100,000 clones, approximately 92% found once; its top ten account for over 3.5%. The starting material was peripheral blood, obtained in the first trimester of pregnancy. These receptor sequences come from a female donor with multiple sclerosis, enrolled in a pregnancy study.

The gene calls are TRBV18 and TRBJ2-5; a possible D gene is TRBD2 (6 bases). The germline V gene encodes CDR1 KGHSH and CDR2 LQKENI. V lost 2 bases to trimming and J lost 5 bases, with 12 bases between them. The CDR3 sequence is 14 residues long. This CDR3 reads CASSPGQGGETQYF. The CDR3 nucleotides read TGTGCCAGCTCACCAGGCCAGGGAGGCGAGACCCAGTACTTC.

The V call is TRBV5-1, the J call TRBJ1-2; 9 bases map to TRBD1. With 4 bases clipped from V and 4 bases from J, the junction kept 2 bases outside the gene matches. This CDR3 has 13 residues. The germline CDR1 and CDR2 sequences are SGHRS and YFSETQ. As DNA, the CDR3 is TGCGCCAGCAGCATGACAGGGGGCTATGGCTACACCTTC. It translates to CASSMTGGYGYTF.